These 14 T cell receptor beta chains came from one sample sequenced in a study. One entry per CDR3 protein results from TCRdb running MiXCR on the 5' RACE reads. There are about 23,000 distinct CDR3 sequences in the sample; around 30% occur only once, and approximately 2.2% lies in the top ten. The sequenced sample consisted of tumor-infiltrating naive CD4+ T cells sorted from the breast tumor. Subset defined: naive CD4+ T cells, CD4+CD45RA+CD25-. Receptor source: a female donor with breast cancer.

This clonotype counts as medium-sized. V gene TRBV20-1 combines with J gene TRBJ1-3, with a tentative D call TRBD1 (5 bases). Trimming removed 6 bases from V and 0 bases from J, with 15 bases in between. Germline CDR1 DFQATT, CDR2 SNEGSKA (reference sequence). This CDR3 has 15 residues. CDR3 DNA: TGCAGTGCGGGGGGACCGGGCCTCTCTGGAAACACCATATATTTT. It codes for CSAGGPGLSGNTIYF.

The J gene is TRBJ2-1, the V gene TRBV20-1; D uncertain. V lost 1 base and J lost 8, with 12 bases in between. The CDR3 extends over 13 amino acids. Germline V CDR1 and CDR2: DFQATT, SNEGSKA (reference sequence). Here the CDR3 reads CSARVPQFDEQFF. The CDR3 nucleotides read TGCAGTGCTAGAGTCCCACAGTTCGATGAGCAGTTCTTC.

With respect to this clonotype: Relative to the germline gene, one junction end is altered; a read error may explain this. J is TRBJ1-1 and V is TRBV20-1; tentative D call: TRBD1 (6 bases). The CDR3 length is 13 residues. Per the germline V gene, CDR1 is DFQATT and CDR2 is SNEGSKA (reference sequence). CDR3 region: CSSHPQGNTEASF. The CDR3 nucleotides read TGCAGTTCCCACCCACAGGGTAATACTGAAGCTTCCTTT.

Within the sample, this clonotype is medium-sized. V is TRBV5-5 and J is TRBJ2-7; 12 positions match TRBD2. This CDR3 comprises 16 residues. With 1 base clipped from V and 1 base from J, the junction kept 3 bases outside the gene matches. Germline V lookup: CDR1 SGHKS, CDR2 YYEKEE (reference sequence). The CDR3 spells CASSLRTSGASYEQYF. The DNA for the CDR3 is TGTGCCAGCAGCTTGCGGACTAGCGGGGCTTCCTACGAGCAGTACTTC.

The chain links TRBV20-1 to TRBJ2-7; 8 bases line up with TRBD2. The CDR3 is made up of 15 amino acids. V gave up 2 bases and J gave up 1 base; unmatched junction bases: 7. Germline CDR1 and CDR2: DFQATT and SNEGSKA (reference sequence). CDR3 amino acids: CSARLTSGLSYEQYF. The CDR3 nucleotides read TGCAGTGCTAGACTTACTAGCGGACTATCCTACGAGCAGTACTTC.

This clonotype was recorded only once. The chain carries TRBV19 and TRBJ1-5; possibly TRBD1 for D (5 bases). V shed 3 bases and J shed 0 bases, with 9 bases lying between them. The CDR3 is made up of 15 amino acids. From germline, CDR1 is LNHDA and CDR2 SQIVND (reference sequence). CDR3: CASSMQGYSNQPQHF. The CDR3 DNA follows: TGTGCCAGTAGTATGCAGGGATATAGCAATCAGCCCCAGCATTTT.

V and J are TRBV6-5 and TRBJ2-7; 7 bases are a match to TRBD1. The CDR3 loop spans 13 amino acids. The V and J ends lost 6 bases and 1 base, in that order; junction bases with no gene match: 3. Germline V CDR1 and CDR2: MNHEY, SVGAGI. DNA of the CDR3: TGTGCCAGCAGAGACAGGGTTTCCTACGAGCAGTACTTC. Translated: CASRDRVSYEQYF.

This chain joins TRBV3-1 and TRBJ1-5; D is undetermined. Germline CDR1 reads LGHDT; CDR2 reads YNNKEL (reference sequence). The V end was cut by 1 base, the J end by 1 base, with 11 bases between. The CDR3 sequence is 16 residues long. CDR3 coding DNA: TGTGCCAGCAGCCAAGCGCCCCCTGGGAGCAATCAGCCCCAGCATTTT. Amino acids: CASSQAPPGSNQPQHF.

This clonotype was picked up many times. This chain's CDR3 is CASSLAPGDENEQFF. The CDR3 nucleotides read TGCGCCAGCAGCTTGGCTCCAGGGGATGAGAATGAGCAGTTCTTC. The chain combines TRBV5-1 with TRBJ2-1; D might be TRBD1 (6 bases). Trimming removed 0 bases at V and 7 bases at J, with 14 bases between. The germline V gene encodes CDR1 SGHRS and CDR2 YFSETQ. This CDR3 has 15 residues.

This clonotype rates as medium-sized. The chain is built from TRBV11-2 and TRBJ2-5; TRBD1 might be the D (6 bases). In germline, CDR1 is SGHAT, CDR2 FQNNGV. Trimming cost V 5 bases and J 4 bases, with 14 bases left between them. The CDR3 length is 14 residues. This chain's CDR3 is CASSPRPDRETQYF. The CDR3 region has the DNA TGTGCCAGCAGCCCACGCCCGGACAGAGAGACCCAGTACTTC.

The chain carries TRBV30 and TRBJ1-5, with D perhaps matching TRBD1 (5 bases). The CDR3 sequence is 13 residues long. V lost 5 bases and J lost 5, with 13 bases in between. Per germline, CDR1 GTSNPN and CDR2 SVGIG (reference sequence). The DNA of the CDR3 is TGTGCCTGGGCTTCAGGGTTGGATCAGCCCCAGCATTTT. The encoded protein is CAWASGLDQPQHF.

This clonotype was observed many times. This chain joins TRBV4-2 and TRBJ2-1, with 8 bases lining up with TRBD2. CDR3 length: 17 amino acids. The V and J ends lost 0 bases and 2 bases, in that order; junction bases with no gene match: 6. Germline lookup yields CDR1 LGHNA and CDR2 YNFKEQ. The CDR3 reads CASSQESGLEPYNEQFF. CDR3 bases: TGTGCCAGCAGCCAAGAGTCGGGACTAGAACCCTACAATGAGCAGTTCTTC.

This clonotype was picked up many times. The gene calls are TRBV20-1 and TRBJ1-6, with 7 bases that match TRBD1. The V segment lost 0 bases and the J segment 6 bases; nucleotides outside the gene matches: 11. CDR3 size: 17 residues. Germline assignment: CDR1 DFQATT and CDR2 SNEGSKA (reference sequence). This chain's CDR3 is CSARDSQGGQANSPLHF. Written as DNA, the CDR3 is TGCAGTGCTAGAGATTCACAAGGAGGACAGGCTAATTCACCCCTCCACTTT.

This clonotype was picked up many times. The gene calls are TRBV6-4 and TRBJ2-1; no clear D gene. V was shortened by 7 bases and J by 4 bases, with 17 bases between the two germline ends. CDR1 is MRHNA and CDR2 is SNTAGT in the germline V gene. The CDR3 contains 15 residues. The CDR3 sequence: CASKVRAENYNEQFF. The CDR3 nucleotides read TGTGCCAGCAAGGTTCGGGCAGAAAATTACAATGAGCAGTTCTTC.